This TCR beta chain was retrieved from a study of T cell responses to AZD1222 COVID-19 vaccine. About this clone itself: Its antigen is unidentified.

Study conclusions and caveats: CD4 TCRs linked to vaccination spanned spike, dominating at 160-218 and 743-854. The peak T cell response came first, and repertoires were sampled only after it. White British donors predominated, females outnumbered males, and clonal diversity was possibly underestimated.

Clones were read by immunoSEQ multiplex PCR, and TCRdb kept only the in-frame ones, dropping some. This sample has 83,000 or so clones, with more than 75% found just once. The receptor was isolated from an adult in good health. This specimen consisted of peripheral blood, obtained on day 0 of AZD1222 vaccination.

As DNA, the CDR3 is TGTGCCAGCATGACATGGGGGGGAAACACCATATATTTT. Protein sequence: CASMTWGGNTIYF. The genes are TRBV12-3 or TRBV12-4 and TRBJ1-3; weak D call: TRBD1 (5 bases). V was trimmed by 7 bases and J by 4 bases, leaving 11 bases between them. This CDR3 has 13 amino acids.